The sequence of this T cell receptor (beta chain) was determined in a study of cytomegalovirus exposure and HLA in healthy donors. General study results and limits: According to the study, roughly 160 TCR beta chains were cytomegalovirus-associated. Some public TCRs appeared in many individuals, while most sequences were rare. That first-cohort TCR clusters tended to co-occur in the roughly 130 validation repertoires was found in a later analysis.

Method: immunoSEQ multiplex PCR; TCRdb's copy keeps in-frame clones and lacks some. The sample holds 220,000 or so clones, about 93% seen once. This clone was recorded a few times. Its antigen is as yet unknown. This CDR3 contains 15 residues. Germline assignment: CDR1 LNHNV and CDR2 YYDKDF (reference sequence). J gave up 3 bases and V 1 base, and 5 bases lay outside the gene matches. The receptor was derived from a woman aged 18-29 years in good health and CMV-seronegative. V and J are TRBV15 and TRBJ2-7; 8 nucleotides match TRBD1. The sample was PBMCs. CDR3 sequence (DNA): TGTGCCACCAGCAGAGGCAGGGGGCAAATCTACGAGCAGTACTTC. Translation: CATSRGRGQIYEQYF.